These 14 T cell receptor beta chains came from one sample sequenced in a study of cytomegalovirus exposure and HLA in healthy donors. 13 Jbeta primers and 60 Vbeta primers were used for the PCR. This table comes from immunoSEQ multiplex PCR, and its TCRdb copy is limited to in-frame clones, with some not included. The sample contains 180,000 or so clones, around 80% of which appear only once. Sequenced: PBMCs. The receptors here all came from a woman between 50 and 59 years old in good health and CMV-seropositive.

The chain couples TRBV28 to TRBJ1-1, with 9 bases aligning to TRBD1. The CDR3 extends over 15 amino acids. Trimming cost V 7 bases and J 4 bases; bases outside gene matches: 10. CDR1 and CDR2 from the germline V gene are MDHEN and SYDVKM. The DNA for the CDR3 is TGTGCCAGCAACCCTGGGACAGGGTCCGGCACTGAAGCTTTCTTT. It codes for CASNPGTGSGTEAFF.

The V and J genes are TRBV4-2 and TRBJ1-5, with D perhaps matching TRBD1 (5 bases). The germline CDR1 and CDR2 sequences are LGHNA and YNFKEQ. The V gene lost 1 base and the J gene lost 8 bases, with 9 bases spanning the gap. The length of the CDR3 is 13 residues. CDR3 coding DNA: TGTGCCAGCAGCCAAGTCGCGGGGGAGCCCCAGCATTTT. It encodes CASSQVAGEPQHF.

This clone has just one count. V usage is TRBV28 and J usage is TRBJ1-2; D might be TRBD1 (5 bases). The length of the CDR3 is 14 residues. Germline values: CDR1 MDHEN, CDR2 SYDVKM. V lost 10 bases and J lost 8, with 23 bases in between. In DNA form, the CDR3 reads TGTGCCACCCAAACGACAGAGCGATGGTGGGGCTACACCTTC. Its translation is CATQTTERWWGYTF.

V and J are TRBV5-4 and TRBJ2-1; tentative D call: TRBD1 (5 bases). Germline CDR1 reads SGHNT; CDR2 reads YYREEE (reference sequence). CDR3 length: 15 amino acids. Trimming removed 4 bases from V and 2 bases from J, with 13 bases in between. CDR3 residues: CASSVDWGPYNEQFF. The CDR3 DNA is TGTGCCAGCAGCGTCGATTGGGGCCCCTACAATGAGCAGTTCTTC.

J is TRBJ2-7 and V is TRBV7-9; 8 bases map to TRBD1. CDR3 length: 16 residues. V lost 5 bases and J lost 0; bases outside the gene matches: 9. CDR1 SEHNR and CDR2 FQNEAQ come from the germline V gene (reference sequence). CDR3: CASSPFGGQDSYEQYF. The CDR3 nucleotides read TGTGCCAGCAGCCCGTTTGGGGGACAGGACTCCTACGAGCAGTACTTC.

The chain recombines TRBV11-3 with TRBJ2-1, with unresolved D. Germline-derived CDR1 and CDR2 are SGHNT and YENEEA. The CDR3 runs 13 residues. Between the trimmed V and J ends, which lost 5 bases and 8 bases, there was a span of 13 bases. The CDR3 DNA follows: TGTGCCAGCAGCGCAAGGCAGGCTTATGAGCAGTTCTTC. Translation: CASSARQAYEQFF.

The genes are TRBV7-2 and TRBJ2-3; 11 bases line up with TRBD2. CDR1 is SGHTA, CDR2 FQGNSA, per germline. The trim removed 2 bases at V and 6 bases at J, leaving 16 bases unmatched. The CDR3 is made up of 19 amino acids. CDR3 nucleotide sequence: TGTGCCAGCAGCTTATGGACTCTAGCGGGGGGAAATCCCCCCGATACGCAGTATTTT. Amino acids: CASSLWTLAGGNPPDTQYF. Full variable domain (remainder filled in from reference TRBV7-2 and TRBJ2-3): GAGVSQSPSNKVTEKGKDVELRCDPISGHTALYWYRQSLGQGLEFLIYFQGNSAPDKSGLPSDRFSAERTGGSVSTLTIQRTQQEDSAVYLCASSLWTLAGGNPPDTQYFGPGTRLTVL.

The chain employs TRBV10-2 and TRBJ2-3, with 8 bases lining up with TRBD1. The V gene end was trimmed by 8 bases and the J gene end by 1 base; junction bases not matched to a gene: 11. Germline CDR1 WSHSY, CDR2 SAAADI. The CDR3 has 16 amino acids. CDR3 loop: CASGPQTGEGTDTQYF. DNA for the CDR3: TGCGCCAGCGGACCACAGACAGGGGAGGGCACAGATACGCAGTATTTT.

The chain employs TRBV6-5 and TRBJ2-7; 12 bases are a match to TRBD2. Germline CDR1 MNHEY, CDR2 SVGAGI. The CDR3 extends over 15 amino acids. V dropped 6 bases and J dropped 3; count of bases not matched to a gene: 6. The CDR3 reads CASRTSGGPFYEQYF. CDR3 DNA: TGTGCCAGCAGAACTAGCGGGGGGCCCTTCTACGAGCAGTACTTC.

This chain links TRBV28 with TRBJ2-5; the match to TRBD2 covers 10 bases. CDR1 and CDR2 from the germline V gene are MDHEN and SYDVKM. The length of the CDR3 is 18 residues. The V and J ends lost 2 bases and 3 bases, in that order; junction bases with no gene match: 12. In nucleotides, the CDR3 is TGTGCCAGCAGTTTAAGGACAGCCGGGACTAGCGCGAAAGAGACCCAGTACTTC. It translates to CASSLRTAGTSAKETQYF.

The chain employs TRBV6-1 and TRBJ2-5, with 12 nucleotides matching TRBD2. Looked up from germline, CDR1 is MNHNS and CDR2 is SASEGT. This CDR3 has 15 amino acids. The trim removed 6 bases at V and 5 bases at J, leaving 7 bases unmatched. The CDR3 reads CASRLAGGPMETQYF. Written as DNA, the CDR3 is TGTGCCAGCAGGCTAGCGGGGGGGCCTATGGAGACCCAGTACTTC.

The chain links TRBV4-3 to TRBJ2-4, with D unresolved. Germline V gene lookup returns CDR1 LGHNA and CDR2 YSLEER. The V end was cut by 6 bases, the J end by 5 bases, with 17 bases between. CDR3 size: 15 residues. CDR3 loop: CASSPTADGQNIQYF. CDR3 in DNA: TGCGCCAGCAGTCCGACGGCCGATGGGCAAAACATTCAGTACTTC.

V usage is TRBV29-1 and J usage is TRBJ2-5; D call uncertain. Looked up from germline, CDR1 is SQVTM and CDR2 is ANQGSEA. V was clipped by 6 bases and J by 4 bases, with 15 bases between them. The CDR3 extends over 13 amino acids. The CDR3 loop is CSVDTLGGETQYF. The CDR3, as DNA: TGCAGCGTCGACACCCTCGGTGGAGAGACCCAGTACTTC. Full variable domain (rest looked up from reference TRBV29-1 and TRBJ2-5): SAVISQKPSRDICQRGTSLTIQCQVDSQVTMMFWYRQQPGQSLTLIATANQGSEATYESGFVIDKFPISRPNLTFSTLTVSNMSPEDSSIYLCSVDTLGGETQYFGPGTRLLVL.

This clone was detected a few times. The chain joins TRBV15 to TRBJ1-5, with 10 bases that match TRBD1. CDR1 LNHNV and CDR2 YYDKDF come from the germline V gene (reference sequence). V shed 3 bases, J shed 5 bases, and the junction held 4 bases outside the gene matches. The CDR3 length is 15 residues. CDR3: CATSRTGGVYQPQHF. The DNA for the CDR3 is TGTGCCACCAGCAGGACAGGGGGCGTGTATCAGCCCCAGCATTTT.